A selection of T cell receptor beta chains follows, all from one sample in a study of radiotherapy plus CTLA-4 blockade in lung cancer. Profiled with immunoSEQ multiplex PCR; TCRdb holds only in-frame clones, not every one. The sample includes 80,000 or so clones, around 76% of them seen just once. The sequencing used peripheral blood, collected from a patient treated with radiotherapy plus ipilimumab. The receptors were gathered from a human donor with non-small cell lung cancer whose response to radiotherapy plus ipilimumab could not be evaluated. Some clones in this sample may be carry-over from other donors' samples. Each CDR3 is given with its conserved first and last residue. Each record gives: V gene, CDR3 length, D gene, clone size, J gene, CDR3 DNA, CDR3 protein. The D gene is left open where the match is weak. A row's size may be missing; if present it is once, few, many or a size class.

v_call: TRBV10-2
cdr3_length: 13
d_call: -
clone_size: few
j_call: TRBJ1-1
cdr3_nt: TGCGCCAGCAGCGGCAGGGGTGGCACTGAAGCTTTCTTT
cdr3_aa: CASSGRGGTEAFF

v_call: TRBV27
cdr3_length: 15
d_call: -
clone_size: -
j_call: TRBJ1-1
cdr3_nt: TGTGCCAGCAGCCCCCGAGGTGGGGGGGCCACTGAAGCTTTCTTT
cdr3_aa: CASSPRGGGATEAFF

v_call: TRBV28
cdr3_length: 14
d_call: TRBD1
clone_size: -
j_call: TRBJ2-7
cdr3_nt: TGTGCCAGCAGCCTGACAGGGGGATCCTACGAGCAGTACTTC
cdr3_aa: CASSLTGGSYEQYF

v_call: TRBV7-2
cdr3_length: 14
d_call: TRBD1
clone_size: few
j_call: TRBJ1-1
cdr3_nt: TGTGCCAGCAGCATACAGGGGCGGACTACTGAAGCTTTCTTT
cdr3_aa: CASSIQGRTTEAFF

v_call: TRBV2
cdr3_length: 14
d_call: -
clone_size: -
j_call: TRBJ1-6
cdr3_nt: TGTGCCAGCAGCCCGGACAGCCAGACTTCACCCCTCCACTTT
cdr3_aa: CASSPDSQTSPLHF

v_call: TRBV28
cdr3_length: 17
d_call: TRBD1
clone_size: -
j_call: TRBJ1-1
cdr3_nt: TGTGCCAGCAGTTCGACAGGGTCGGTTTATGAGAACACTGAAGCTTTCTTT
cdr3_aa: CASSSTGSVYENTEAFF

v_call: TRBV2
cdr3_length: 12
d_call: TRBD1
clone_size: -
j_call: TRBJ1-1
cdr3_nt: TGTGCCACCGGACAGGGGTTCACTGAAGCTTTCTTT
cdr3_aa: CATGQGFTEAFF

v_call: TRBV6-5
cdr3_length: 13
d_call: -
clone_size: once
j_call: TRBJ1-1
cdr3_nt: TGTGCCAGCAGTCCTGAGCTGAACACTGAAGCTTTCTTT
cdr3_aa: CASSPELNTEAFF

v_call: TRBV5-5
cdr3_length: 15
d_call: -
clone_size: -
j_call: TRBJ1-4
cdr3_nt: TGTGCCAGCAGCTTGGCGGCGGCCTTTGGAGAAAAACTGTTTTTT
cdr3_aa: CASSLAAAFGEKLFF

v_call: TRBV5-1
cdr3_length: 12
d_call: -
clone_size: -
j_call: TRBJ2-7
cdr3_nt: TGCGCCAGCAGCTCGACAGCCTACGAGCAGTACTTC
cdr3_aa: CASSSTAYEQYF

v_call: TRBV7-2
cdr3_length: 14
d_call: -
clone_size: once
j_call: TRBJ1-2
cdr3_nt: TGTGCCAGCAGCTCAGGGACTTTTACCTATGGCTACACCTTC
cdr3_aa: CASSSGTFTYGYTF

v_call: TRBV18
cdr3_length: 14
d_call: -
clone_size: once
j_call: TRBJ2-3
cdr3_nt: TGTGCCAGCTCATACTTGACAGGAGAAGATACGCAGTATTTT
cdr3_aa: CASSYLTGEDTQYF

v_call: TRBV29-1
cdr3_length: 15
d_call: -
clone_size: -
j_call: TRBJ1-2
cdr3_nt: TGCAGCGCCCTGCCGGGCCTCACCTCCACTAGTGGCTACACCTTC
cdr3_aa: CSALPGLTSTSGYTF

v_call: TRBV9
cdr3_length: 15
d_call: -
clone_size: -
j_call: TRBJ2-1
cdr3_nt: TGTGCCAGCAGCGTGGTCGGGGGGCATCTCAATGAGCAGTTCTTC
cdr3_aa: CASSVVGGHLNEQFF